These 28 T cell receptor beta chains came from one sample sequenced in a study of CD4 T cell repertoires in COVID-19. Repertoires were generated with immunoSEQ multiplex PCR, while TCRdb's copy carries only in-frame clones and drops some. The sample has some 71,000 clones, about four fifths seen once. This specimen was CD4+ T cells from peripheral blood, taken after recovery from COVID-19. All receptors derive from a human donor who had COVID-19.

In its sample, this clone was seen once. The chain joins TRBV15 to TRBJ2-3; weak D call: TRBD1 (6 bases). The V and J ends lost 3 bases and 2 bases respectively, with 15 bases between them. The CDR3 is 16 amino acids. Germline V gene data show CDR1 as LNHNV and CDR2 as YYDKDF (reference sequence). Here the CDR3 reads CATSRGVGDITDTQYF. CDR3 nucleotides: TGTGCCACCAGCAGGGGGGTAGGGGACATCACAGATACGCAGTATTTT.

The chain employs TRBV2 and TRBJ1-1; no definite D call. Germline CDR1 is SNHLY and CDR2 is FYNNEI. V was cut by 3 bases and J by 10 bases, with 15 bases left in between. The CDR3 runs to 13 residues. CDR3 in amino acids: CASSDEVSFAAFF. The DNA of the CDR3 is TGTGCCAGCAGTGATGAAGTGAGTTTCGCAGCTTTCTTT.

The chain employs TRBV10-3 and TRBJ1-3; 8 bases map to TRBD1. Unmatched junction bases numbered 7, after V lost 2 bases and J lost 1 base. CDR3 length: 17 residues. The germline V gene encodes CDR1 ENHRY and CDR2 SYGVKD. The CDR3 here is CAISELWTGKSGNTIYF. CDR3 sequence (DNA): TGTGCCATCAGTGAGCTATGGACAGGGAAGTCTGGAAACACCATATATTTT.

The rearrangement links TRBV28 to TRBJ1-4, with 9 bases that match TRBD1. The CDR3 runs to 15 residues. The V segment lost 6 bases and the J segment 7 bases; nucleotides outside the gene matches: 9. The germline V gene has CDR1 MDHEN and CDR2 SYDVKM. The CDR3 DNA is TGTGCCAGCAGCCGTCCGGGACAGGGAGTTGAAAAACTGTTTTTT. It codes for CASSRPGQGVEKLFF.

This chain joins TRBV11-2 and TRBJ1-3; 8 bases map to TRBD1. Germline-derived CDR1 and CDR2 are SGHAT and FQNNGV. The CDR3 length is 15 residues. Unmatched junction bases numbered 2, after V lost 2 bases and J lost 2 bases. The CDR3 reads CASSLQGATGNTIYF. Written as DNA, the CDR3 is TGTGCCAGCAGCTTACAGGGGGCAACTGGAAACACCATATATTTT.

The chain joins TRBV7-9 to TRBJ1-1, with D unclear. The germline gives CDR1 SEHNR, CDR2 FQNEAQ (reference sequence). The CDR3 extends over 11 amino acids. Trimming cost V 6 bases and J 11 bases, with 13 bases left between them. The CDR3 DNA is TGTGCCAGCAGGGAGAGGGAAGAGGCTTTCTTT. Translated, it gives CASREREEAFF.

The V call is TRBV28, the J call TRBJ2-7; D may correspond to TRBD1 or TRBD2 (6 bases each). V gave up 2 bases and J gave up 5 bases, with 13 bases separating them. The CDR3 has 14 residues. From germline, CDR1 is MDHEN and CDR2 SYDVKM. The CDR3 reads CASSLRGPYHEQYF. CDR3 DNA sequence: TGTGCCAGCAGTTTACGGGGGCCTTATCACGAGCAGTACTTC.

The chain joins TRBV6-6 to TRBJ1-1; D is possibly TRBD1 (5 bases). This CDR3 is 15 amino acids long. From germline, CDR1 is MNHNY and CDR2 SVGAGI (reference sequence). V was clipped by 0 bases and J by 1 base, with 9 bases between them. CDR3 in DNA: TGTGCCAGCAGTTACTCGCGGCAGGGGAACACTGAAGCTTTCTTT. This translates into CASSYSRQGNTEAFF.

The chain uses TRBV18 and TRBJ2-1, with TRBD2 matching over 7 bases. Germline V CDR1 and CDR2: KGHSH, LQKENI. With 6 bases clipped from V and 5 bases from J, the junction kept 7 bases outside the gene matches. The CDR3 contains 14 residues. The CDR3 loop is CASSLWEGNNEQFF. The CDR3, as DNA: TGTGCCAGCTCTCTGTGGGAGGGCAACAATGAGCAGTTCTTC.

The chain is built from TRBV6-1 and TRBJ1-2; D is perhaps TRBD1 (6 bases). The CDR3 spans 15 residues. Germline CDR1 and CDR2: MNHNS and SASEGT. V was trimmed by 3 bases and J by 4 bases, leaving 15 bases between them. This CDR3 is CASSELDRSSYGYTF. The CDR3 DNA follows: TGTGCCAGCAGTGAGCTAGACAGGAGTAGCTATGGCTACACCTTC.

The chain carries TRBV11-3 and TRBJ2-3; 13 bases agree with TRBD2. The germline V gene has CDR1 SGHNT and CDR2 YENEEA. Trimming at V came to 3 bases and at J to 4 bases, leaving 4 bases not matched to a gene. The CDR3 sequence is 16 residues long. CDR3 sequence (DNA): TGTGCCAGCAGCTTCTCCGGGACTAGCGGGGCAGATACGCAGTATTTT. This codes for CASSFSGTSGADTQYF.

This chain uses TRBV5-1 with TRBJ1-1, with TRBD1 identical over 7 bases. V dropped 4 bases and J dropped 0; count of bases not matched to a gene: 3. This CDR3 has 14 residues. CDR1 is SGHRS and CDR2 is YFSETQ in the germline V gene. The CDR3 DNA reads as TGCGCCAGCAGCGGAACAGGGGTGAACACTGAAGCTTTCTTT. Amino acids: CASSGTGVNTEAFF.

This sequence joins TRBV30 and TRBJ1-1; D may be TRBD1 (6 bases). CDR3 size: 13 residues. Per germline, CDR1 GTSNPN and CDR2 SVGIG (reference sequence). Trimming took 1 base from V and 2 from J, leaving 8 bases between them. The chain's CDR3 is CAWSATGNTEAFF. As DNA, the CDR3 is TGTGCCTGGAGTGCGACAGGTAACACTGAAGCTTTCTTT.

The chain has TRBV28 and TRBJ1-6, with TRBD1 as a possible D gene (5 bases). Deletions cut 10 bases from V and 8 bases from J, with 21 bases between. The CDR3 loop spans 15 amino acids. The V gene's germline CDR1 is MDHEN and CDR2 SYDVKM. The CDR3 nucleotides are TGTGCCATCGGAAGCTACGGGACCGGAGATTCACCCCTCCACTTT. Amino acid sequence: CAIGSYGTGDSPLHF.

The chain recombines TRBV12-3 or TRBV12-4 with TRBJ2-1; D tentatively reads TRBD1 or TRBD2 (5 bases each). Between the trimmed V and J ends, which lost 6 bases and 5 bases, there was a span of 11 bases. The CDR3 has 13 residues. The CDR3 DNA follows: TGTGCCAGCAGCCGAGGGACCAACAATGAGCAGTTCTTC. This sequence encodes CASSRGTNNEQFF.

This clone was seen a handful of times. J is TRBJ1-1 and V is TRBV7-8; no reliable D call. The CDR3 extends over 15 amino acids. The V gene lost 1 base and the J gene lost 1 base, with 10 bases spanning the gap. Germline CDR1 and CDR2: SGHVS and FQNEAQ. The DNA of the CDR3 is TGTGCCAGCAGCTTAGTTGGTCGGGGGAACACTGAAGCTTTCTTT. This sequence encodes CASSLVGRGNTEAFF.

The V gene is TRBV6-5, the J gene TRBJ1-2, with TRBD1 matching 8 bases. The CDR3 consists of 14 residues. CDR1 and CDR2 (germline): MNHEY, SVGAGI. Unmatched junction bases numbered 8, after V lost 7 bases and J lost 4 bases. DNA of the CDR3: TGTGCCAGCACGGAGACAGGGGTTATCTATGGCTACACCTTC. Its protein product is CASTETGVIYGYTF.

Only one count was recorded for this clone. The gene calls are TRBV18 and TRBJ2-6, with 11 bases matching TRBD1. The V gene's germline CDR1 is KGHSH and CDR2 LQKENI. Trimming took 4 bases from V and 2 from J; bases not matched to a gene: 7. The CDR3 runs 18 residues. CDR3 sequence: CASSLTGTGGTGANVLTF. The CDR3 DNA is TGTGCCAGCTCACTCACCGGGACAGGGGGAACTGGGGCCAACGTCCTGACTTTC.

Ten or more counts support this clone. The V gene is TRBV7-2, the J gene TRBJ1-3; tentatively, D is TRBD1 (5 bases). Germline CDR1 and CDR2: SGHTA and FQGNSA. Trimming took off 4 bases at V and 6 bases at J, with 10 bases between the two ends. The CDR3 sequence is 13 residues long. CDR3 sequence: CASSSQGVNTIYF. CDR3 DNA: TGTGCCAGCAGCTCCCAGGGTGTAAACACCATATATTTT.

Written as DNA, the CDR3 is TGTGCCAGCAGCTTAGCTCCGCAGGGCTTTTTATTGACTGAAGCTTTCTTT. Its protein product is CASSLAPQGFLLTEAFF. The chain employs TRBV11-2 and TRBJ1-1, with D tentatively TRBD1 (5 bases). V was shortened by 1 base and J by 5 bases, with 20 bases between the two germline ends. The CDR3 is made up of 17 amino acids. Germline loops: CDR1 SGHAT, CDR2 FQNNGV.

This clone was counted between two and nine times. This rearrangement joins TRBV7-8 to TRBJ1-6; D might be TRBD1 (6 bases). CDR1 and CDR2 from the germline V gene are SGHVS and FQNEAQ. The V end was cut by 5 bases, the J end by 4 bases, with 9 bases between. The CDR3 length is 14 residues. Written as DNA, the CDR3 is TGTGCCAGCAGCCGACAGGCGTATAATTCACCCCTCCACTTT. Translation: CASSRQAYNSPLHF.

This clone was seen just once. The rearrangement links TRBV7-2 to TRBJ1-5, with a weak D call TRBD1 (5 bases). The CDR3 runs to 14 residues. Trimming left V 3 bases short and J 7 bases short, with 13 bases between. Looked up from germline, CDR1 is SGHTA and CDR2 is FQGNSA. CDR3 amino acids: CASSLGRTQQPQHF. The DNA of the CDR3 is TGTGCCAGCAGCTTGGGGCGGACTCAGCAGCCCCAGCATTTT.

This chain connects TRBV10-3 to TRBJ1-1; 10 bases match TRBD1. The CDR3 is made up of 17 amino acids. Germline loops: CDR1 ENHRY, CDR2 SYGVKD. V was pared by 6 bases and J by 4 bases, with 14 bases of the junction left unmatched. The CDR3 DNA reads TGTGCCATCAGAATAGATAACCGGGGACAGGGGCGCACTGAAGCTTTCTTT. Translating it yields CAIRIDNRGQGRTEAFF.

This CDR3 reads CATSRAAGENTEAFF. The CDR3 coding sequence is TGTGCCACCAGCAGAGCGGCAGGGGAAAACACTGAAGCTTTCTTT. The genes are TRBV15 and TRBJ1-1; D is perhaps TRBD1 (6 bases). Germline V gene data show CDR1 as LNHNV and CDR2 as YYDKDF (reference sequence). The CDR3 runs to 15 residues. V was clipped by 1 base and J by 2 bases, with 11 bases between them.

The chain couples TRBV7-2 to TRBJ1-6; TRBD1 might be the D (5 bases). This CDR3 has 15 amino acids. From germline, CDR1 is SGHTA and CDR2 FQGNSA. Trimming shortened V by 1 base and J by 9 bases, and 13 bases separated the two germline ends. The CDR3 DNA follows: TGTGCCAGCAGCTTAGGTCCTGGAAGGGGTTCACCCCTCCACTTT. Encoded protein: CASSLGPGRGSPLHF.

This chain uses TRBV5-8 with TRBJ2-3, with 8 nucleotides matching TRBD2. The CDR3 covers 15 residues. V dropped 0 bases and J dropped 0; count of bases not matched to a gene: 0. CDR1 SGHTS and CDR2 YDEGEE come from the germline V gene. The CDR3 DNA reads TGTGCCAGCAGCTTGGGACTAGCGAGCACAGATACGCAGTATTTT. It encodes CASSLGLASTDTQYF.

The genes are TRBV19 and TRBJ1-2, with unresolved D. V was shortened by 7 bases and J by 4 bases, with 13 bases between the two germline ends. This CDR3 region has 13 residues. Per the germline V gene, CDR1 is LNHDA and CDR2 is SQIVND (reference sequence). The CDR3 spells CASMPSGIYGYTF. In DNA form, the CDR3 reads TGTGCCAGTATGCCAAGCGGTATCTATGGCTACACCTTC. The complete variable domain, with remaining parts taken from reference TRBV19 and TRBJ1-2, reads DGGITQSPKYLFRKEGQNVTLSCEQNLNHDAMYWYRQDPGQGLRLIYYSQIVNDFQKGDIAEGYSVSREKKESFPLTVTSAQKNPTAFYLCASMPSGIYGYTFGSGTRLTVV.

The chain joins TRBV5-4 to TRBJ2-5, with 7 bases fitting TRBD2. The CDR3 length is 16 residues. In germline, CDR1 is SGHNT, CDR2 YYREEE (reference sequence). With 4 bases clipped from V and 1 base from J, the junction kept 10 bases outside the gene matches. Written as DNA, the CDR3 is TGTGCCAGCAGCCCGGGGCGGGGAGGGGTCCAAGAGACCCAGTACTTC. Translating gives CASSPGRGGVQETQYF.